In its sample, the clone carrying this T cell receptor (beta chain) was seen a few times. This CDR3 contains 13 residues. CDR1 and CDR2 from the germline V gene are MRHNA and SNTAGT. The V gene lost 3 bases and the J gene lost 10 bases, with 13 bases spanning the gap. TCRdb itself ran the RT-PCR reads through MiXCR, one entry per CDR3 protein. The top ten hold 3% to 4.5% of the sample, which has fewer than 800,000 distinct CDR3 sequences, approximately 15% seen once. This chain joins TRBV6-4 and TRBJ2-1, with a possible D match to TRBD1 (5 bases). The sequencing input was memory CD4+ T cells from blood. The receptor was isolated from a female donor in good health, serving as a healthy control. The CDR3 DNA reads TGTGCCAGCAGTGAACAGGATTTTAGCGAGCAGTTCTTC. It codes for CASSEQDFSEQFF.